The 8 T cell receptor beta chains below all came from one sample that was sequenced in a study of long-term antiretroviral therapy in people with HIV. This was the immunoSEQ v3.0 assay at survey level. Libraries were prepared by immunoSEQ multiplex PCR; TCRdb keeps only in-frame clonotypes and omits some of them. This table has tens of thousands of clones, 84% appearing once. The sequencing used unsorted PBMCs, collected roughly 6.1 years after starting antiretroviral therapy. The receptors were sampled from a man under 40 with HIV.

The chain is built from TRBV7-3 and TRBJ2-3, with TRBD2 identical over 8 bases. The germline V gene has CDR1 SGHTA and CDR2 FQGTGA. CDR3 length: 18 residues. Trimming cost V 1 base and J 1 base; bases outside gene matches: 10. Here the CDR3 reads CASSLKGWAGGGTDTQYF. In DNA, the CDR3 is TGTGCCAGCAGCTTAAAGGGATGGGCGGGGGGCGGCACAGATACGCAGTATTTT. Filled out from reference TRBV7-3 and TRBJ2-3, the complete variable domain reads GAGVSQTPSNKVTEKGKYVELRCDPISGHTALYWYRQSLGQGPEFLIYFQGTGAADDSGLPNDRFFAVRPEGSVSTLKIQRTERGDSAVYLCASSLKGWAGGGTDTQYFGPGTRLTVL.

The CDR3 coding sequence is TGTGCCAGCAGCGCAGAGCCTTTTAGGCAACCCACAGATACGCAGTATTTT. Its protein product is CASSAEPFRQPTDTQYF. The chain combines TRBV9 with TRBJ2-3, with D hard to call. Germline V gives CDR1 SGDLS, CDR2 YYNGEE. The CDR3 is made up of 17 amino acids. V dropped 3 bases and J dropped 2 bases, with 19 bases sitting between them.

This chain connects TRBV27 to TRBJ1-4; a weak D match, TRBD1 (5 bases). V shed 4 bases and J shed 6 bases, with 15 bases lying between them. Germline loops: CDR1 MNHEY, CDR2 SMNVEV (reference sequence). The CDR3 runs to 15 residues. The CDR3 loop is CASSSPRLGDEKLFF. The CDR3 DNA follows: TGTGCCAGCAGTTCCCCTCGGTTGGGGGATGAAAAACTGTTTTTT.

The chain carries TRBV5-1 and TRBJ2-1; D gene unclear. The germline CDR1 and CDR2 sequences are SGHRS and YFSETQ. V was clipped by 2 bases and J by 5 bases, with 8 bases between them. The CDR3 runs to 13 residues. CDR3 in amino acids: CASSFASNNEQFF. The DNA for the CDR3 is TGCGCCAGCAGCTTCGCCAGCAACAATGAGCAGTTCTTC.

V and J are TRBV5-4 and TRBJ2-3, with D possibly being TRBD2 (6 bases). Trimming removed 0 bases from V and 2 bases from J, with 16 bases in between. The CDR3 runs to 17 residues. CDR1 is SGHNT and CDR2 is YYREEE in the germline V gene (reference sequence). CDR3 nucleotide sequence: TGTGCCAGCAGCTTGGGAGTTGTTCGGGGGTACACAGATACGCAGTATTTT. This gives the protein CASSLGVVRGYTDTQYF.

J is TRBJ2-7 and V is TRBV5-1; no clear D gene. The CDR3 consists of 14 residues. Between the trimmed V and J ends, which lost 4 bases and 2 bases, there was a span of 13 bases. CDR1 and CDR2 (germline): SGHRS, YFSETQ. The CDR3 loop reads CASSPIDRPYEQYF. The CDR3 DNA reads as TGCGCCAGCAGCCCCATCGACCGCCCCTACGAGCAGTACTTC. The complete variable domain, with remaining parts taken from reference TRBV5-1 and TRBJ2-7, reads KAGVTQTPRYLIKTRGQQVTLSCSPISGHRSVSWYQQTPGQGLQFLFEYFSETQRNKGNFPGRFSGRQFSNSRSEMNVSTLELGDSALYLCASSPIDRPYEQYFGPGTRLTVT.

The chain recombines TRBV30 with TRBJ2-6, with D perhaps matching TRBD1 (6 bases). The ends were cut back, 3 bases at V and 1 base at J, with 16 bases in the middle. CDR1 GTSNPN and CDR2 SVGIG come from the germline V gene (reference sequence). CDR3 length: 17 residues. CDR3: CAWSPGHQKSGANVLTF. CDR3 DNA: TGTGCCTGGAGCCCGGGACACCAAAAATCTGGGGCCAACGTCCTGACTTTC. Drawing the rest from reference TRBV30 and TRBJ2-6, the complete variable domain is SQTIHQWPATLVQPVGSPLSLECTVEGTSNPNLYWYRQAAGRGLQLLFYSVGIGQISSEVPQNLSASRPQDRQFILSSKKLLLSDSGFYLCAWSPGHQKSGANVLTFGAGSRLTVL.

The genes are TRBV7-8 and TRBJ2-7; D possibly corresponds to TRBD1 (5 bases). The CDR3 totals 13 residues. The germline V and J ends were trimmed by 3 bases and 1 base, with 7 bases remaining between them. Germline V lookup: CDR1 SGHVS, CDR2 FQNEAQ. The CDR3 loop is CASSFGHSYEQYF. Written as DNA, the CDR3 is TGTGCCAGCAGCTTTGGACATTCCTACGAGCAGTACTTC.